These 24 T cell receptor beta chains were sequenced from one sample in a study of T cell changes during pregnancy in multiple sclerosis. Generated by immunoSEQ multiplex PCR, the TCRdb table keeps only in-frame clones and is missing some. The sample carries tens of thousands of clones, 90% recorded once. The sequencing here drew on peripheral blood, taken in the third trimester of pregnancy. The receptor set was obtained from a female donor in good health, enrolled as a control in a pregnancy study.

The chain employs TRBV18 and TRBJ2-7; D remains ambiguous. The CDR3 spans 12 residues. The V end was cut by 4 bases, the J end by 5 bases, with 9 bases between. Germline V lookup: CDR1 KGHSH, CDR2 LQKENI. The CDR3: CASSLPNNEQYF. In DNA form, the CDR3 reads TGTGCCAGCTCACTCCCCAACAACGAGCAGTACTTC.

The chain is built from TRBV19 and TRBJ2-5; TRBD1 agrees at 9 bases. The CDR3 runs 15 residues. Germline values: CDR1 LNHDA, CDR2 SQIVND (reference sequence). The junction had 4 bases not matched to a gene; V was cut back by 1 base and J by 4 bases. The CDR3 loop reads CASSIGGQGVETQYF. CDR3 DNA sequence: TGTGCCAGTAGTATAGGGGGACAGGGAGTAGAGACCCAGTACTTC.

The chain uses TRBV5-1 and TRBJ2-6; 9 bases are a match to TRBD1. The CDR3 has 15 residues. The germline gives CDR1 SGHRS, CDR2 YFSETQ. The V and J ends lost 4 bases and 2 bases, in that order; junction bases with no gene match: 1. The CDR3: CASSRQGAGANVLTF. CDR3 in DNA: TGCGCCAGCAGCCGACAGGGGGCTGGGGCCAACGTCCTGACTTTC.

The rearrangement uses TRBV28 and TRBJ1-4; D is possibly TRBD1 (5 bases). Germline values: CDR1 MDHEN, CDR2 SYDVKM. The CDR3 has 13 amino acids. V was trimmed by 5 bases and J by 4 bases, leaving 8 bases between them. For the CDR3, the DNA is TGTGCCAGCAGTCGGGGGGTTAATGAAAAACTGTTTTTT. Protein sequence: CASSRGVNEKLFF.

This clone qualifies as medium-sized. The chain uses TRBV27 and TRBJ1-3, with no clear D. Germline CDR1 and CDR2: MNHEY and SMNVEV (reference sequence). The CDR3 contains 15 residues. V gave up 5 bases and J gave up 2 bases, with 13 bases separating them. The CDR3 reads CASSTTPYPGNTIYF. In DNA, the CDR3 is TGTGCCAGCAGTACAACCCCGTACCCTGGAAACACCATATATTTT.

The rearrangement joins TRBV19 to TRBJ2-1, with D unresolved. This CDR3 is 15 amino acids long. Germline CDR1 reads LNHDA; CDR2 reads SQIVND (reference sequence). V was pared by 3 bases and J by 3 bases, with 12 bases between. The CDR3 DNA sequence: TGTGCCAGTAGTATGTTAACTACCGACTACAATGAGCAGTTCTTC. This translates into CASSMLTTDYNEQFF. Complete variable domain (other parts from reference TRBV19 and TRBJ2-1): DGGITQSPKYLFRKEGQNVTLSCEQNLNHDAMYWYRQDPGQGLRLIYYSQIVNDFQKGDIAEGYSVSREKKESFPLTVTSAQKNPTAFYLCASSMLTTDYNEQFFGPGTRLTVL.

The chain carries TRBV7-2 and TRBJ2-3; 9 bases are shared with TRBD2. J gave up 2 bases and V 5 bases, and 11 bases lay outside the gene matches. Germline V gene lookup returns CDR1 SGHTA and CDR2 FQGNSA. The CDR3 is 17 amino acids. The CDR3 DNA follows: TGTGCCAGCAGCCCCGCGGGGCGGGGGGGTTTCACAGATACGCAGTATTTT. This codes for CASSPAGRGGFTDTQYF.

The CDR3 nucleotides read TGTGCCAGCAGTTCACGACTAGCGGGAGTTGAGCAGTTCTTC. Translated: CASSSRLAGVEQFF. This sequence joins TRBV7-6 and TRBJ2-1; 12 positions match TRBD2. V was pared by 6 bases and J by 9 bases, with 6 bases of the junction left unmatched. This CDR3 is built from 14 residues. The germline V gene encodes CDR1 SGHVS and CDR2 FNYEAQ. The full variable domain, rest sourced from reference TRBV7-6 and TRBJ2-1, is GAGVSQSPRYKVTKRGQDVALRCDPISGHVSLYWYRQALGQGPEFLTYFNYEAQQDKSGLPNDRFSAERPEGSISTLTIQRTEQRDSAMYRCASSSRLAGVEQFFGPGTRLTVL.

V usage is TRBV5-6 and J usage is TRBJ2-7; 14 positions agree with TRBD2. CDR1 and CDR2 (germline): SGHDT, YYEEEE. The CDR3 consists of 15 residues. V shed 5 bases and J 3 bases; nucleotides not matched to a gene: 4. CDR3 DNA: TGTGCCAGCAGATCCGGACTAGCGGGAGGCTACGAGCAGTACTTC. Its translation: CASRSGLAGGYEQYF.

This chain connects TRBV19 to TRBJ1-2, with D possibly TRBD1 on 6 matching bases. V lost 5 bases, J lost 0 bases, and 10 bases lay in between. There are 14 residues in the CDR3. Germline V lookup: CDR1 LNHDA, CDR2 SQIVND (reference sequence). In nucleotides, the CDR3 is TGTGCCAGTAGTCCCGGGACATCTAACTATGGCTACACCTTC. Its protein is CASSPGTSNYGYTF.

The chain links TRBV5-5 to TRBJ1-5, with D perhaps matching TRBD1 (5 bases). CDR1 is SGHKS and CDR2 is YYEKEE in the germline V gene (reference sequence). The CDR3 totals 13 residues. V lost 2 bases and J 6 bases, leaving 9 bases between the germline ends. In nucleotides, the CDR3 is TGTGCCAGCAGCTTCGGGGGGACTCAGCCCCAGCATTTT. Residues: CASSFGGTQPQHF.

A few counts support this clone. J is TRBJ1-6 and V is TRBV7-9; no definite D call. CDR1 is SEHNR, CDR2 FQNEAQ, per germline (reference sequence). V gave up 5 bases and J gave up 10 bases, with 21 bases separating them. The CDR3 totals 16 residues. The CDR3 DNA reads as TGTGCCAGCAGCCCAGGATCGGAGGGCTTAGGATCACCCCTCCACTTT. Translating gives CASSPGSEGLGSPLHF.

The chain joins TRBV7-3 to TRBJ2-4; a weak D match, TRBD1 (5 bases). Trimming took 1 base from V and 4 from J, leaving 17 bases between them. The CDR3 extends over 17 amino acids. CDR1 is SGHTA and CDR2 is FQGTGA in the germline V gene. CDR3 DNA sequence: TGTGCCAGCAGCTTAATTGCTGTACAGGATGAGAAAAACATTCAGTACTTC. Translating gives CASSLIAVQDEKNIQYF.

V and J are TRBV19 and TRBJ2-3, with a tentative D call TRBD2 (7 bases). Germline V gene data show CDR1 as LNHDA and CDR2 as SQIVND (reference sequence). Trimming left V 5 bases short and J 1 base short, with 19 bases between. The CDR3 runs 17 residues. CDR3 region: CASSPNEGGWRTDTQYF. CDR3 nucleotides: TGTGCCAGTAGTCCCAACGAGGGGGGGTGGCGCACAGATACGCAGTATTTT.

The chain couples TRBV7-2 to TRBJ1-5; TRBD1 matches 7 bases. The CDR3 covers 18 residues. The germline CDR1 and CDR2 sequences are SGHTA and FQGNSA. Unmatched junction bases numbered 8, after V lost 0 bases and J lost 0 bases. The CDR3 sequence is CASSLAGGTVYSNQPQHF. DNA of the CDR3: TGTGCCAGCAGCTTAGCCGGCGGGACAGTCTATAGCAATCAGCCCCAGCATTTT.

This clone was counted a few times. The V and J genes are TRBV4-2 and TRBJ1-3; no clear D. Trimming took 0 bases from V and 0 from J, leaving 15 bases between them. The CDR3 loop spans 18 amino acids. Germline V lookup: CDR1 LGHNA, CDR2 YNFKEQ. The CDR3 here is CASSQDQPGLLSGNTIYF. DNA for the CDR3: TGTGCCAGCAGCCAAGATCAGCCAGGTTTACTCTCTGGAAACACCATATATTTT.

The chain joins TRBV15 to TRBJ1-5; D gene unclear. V lost 0 bases to trimming and J lost 6 bases, with 12 bases between them. CDR1 is LNHNV and CDR2 is YYDKDF in the germline V gene (reference sequence). This CDR3 region has 15 residues. DNA for the CDR3: TGTGCCACCAGCAGAGATCTTATGGCGGTTCAGCCCCAGCATTTT. Its translation: CATSRDLMAVQPQHF.

This clone was picked up one time. The chain links TRBV27 to TRBJ1-6; the D is unclear. The CDR3 runs 14 residues. The germline CDR1 and CDR2 sequences are MNHEY and SMNVEV (reference sequence). The germline V and J ends were trimmed by 6 bases and 9 bases, with 15 bases remaining between them. CDR3 DNA: TGTGCCAGCAGGGACGGCGGGAGAATTTCACCCCTCCACTTT. Protein: CASRDGGRISPLHF.

This chain links TRBV7-2 with TRBJ2-3; D ambiguous. The CDR3 is 15 amino acids. CDR1 is SGHTA and CDR2 is FQGNSA in the germline V gene. Trimming pared 1 base from V and 0 bases from J, leaving 8 bases between. In DNA form, the CDR3 reads TGTGCCAGCAGCTTAGTTGCAGTGAGCACAGATACGCAGTATTTT. Its translation is CASSLVAVSTDTQYF.

This rearrangement joins TRBV7-6 to TRBJ2-7; 9 nucleotides align to TRBD2. The ends lost 4 bases at V and 5 bases at J; junction bases unmatched: 15. The CDR3 has 17 residues. From germline, CDR1 is SGHVS and CDR2 FNYEAQ. CDR3 bases: TGTGCCAGCAGCTGGGGCGGGAGGGCGGGAGGTTTGCACGAGCAGTACTTC. This sequence encodes CASSWGGRAGGLHEQYF. Together with reference TRBV7-6 and TRBJ2-7, the CDR3 gives the full variable domain: GAGVSQSPRYKVTKRGQDVALRCDPISGHVSLYWYRQALGQGPEFLTYFNYEAQQDKSGLPNDRFSAERPEGSISTLTIQRTEQRDSAMYRCASSWGGRAGGLHEQYFGPGTRLTVT.

This chain connects TRBV19 to TRBJ1-1; 7 positions agree with TRBD1. Per germline, CDR1 LNHDA and CDR2 SQIVND (reference sequence). This CDR3 is 12 amino acids long. Unmatched junction bases numbered 0, after V lost 8 bases and J lost 0 bases. CDR3 residues: CASGTVNTEAFF. The CDR3 nucleotides read TGTGCCAGTGGGACAGTGAACACTGAAGCTTTCTTT. The full variable domain, in which reference TRBV19 and TRBJ1-1 provide the parts outside the CDR3, is DGGITQSPKYLFRKEGQNVTLSCEQNLNHDAMYWYRQDPGQGLRLIYYSQIVNDFQKGDIAEGYSVSREKKESFPLTVTSAQKNPTAFYLCASGTVNTEAFFGQGTRLTVV.

This chain links TRBV7-3 with TRBJ2-7; 7 nucleotides align to TRBD2. V gave up 5 bases and J gave up 2 bases; unmatched junction bases: 3. Germline V lookup: CDR1 SGHTA, CDR2 FQGTGA. This CDR3 has 13 residues. As DNA, the CDR3 is TGTGCCAGCAGCCTAGCGGAGACCTACGAGCAGTACTTC. Encoded protein: CASSLAETYEQYF.

This chain links TRBV27 with TRBJ2-7; tentative D call: TRBD1 (5 bases). This CDR3 spans 12 amino acids. CDR1 and CDR2 from the germline V gene are MNHEY and SMNVEV (reference sequence). Trimming stripped 4 bases from V and 5 bases from J, with 9 bases between. CDR3 region: CASSWQGHEQYF. CDR3 nucleotides: TGTGCCAGCAGTTGGCAGGGCCACGAGCAGTACTTC.

CDR3: CASSIRTSGGDIQYF. The CDR3 nucleotides are TGTGCCAGCAGCATTCGGACTAGCGGGGGAGACATTCAGTACTTC. V is TRBV5-4 and J is TRBJ2-4; TRBD2 agrees at 13 bases. This CDR3 region has 15 residues. The trim removed 4 bases at V and 8 bases at J, leaving 6 bases unmatched. The germline CDR1 and CDR2 sequences are SGHNT and YYREEE (reference sequence). Using reference TRBV5-4 and TRBJ2-4 for the parts outside the CDR3, the full variable domain is ETGVTQSPTHLIKTRGQQVTLRCSSQSGHNTVSWYQQALGQGPQFIFQYYREEENGRGNFPPRFSGLQFPNYSSELNVNALELDDSALYLCASSIRTSGGDIQYFGAGTRLSVL.